These 30 T cell receptor beta chains were all obtained from the same sample, sequenced in a study of radiotherapy plus CTLA-4 blockade in lung cancer. Only in-frame clones appear in the TCRdb table, and some are missing; sequencing was by immunoSEQ multiplex PCR. The data show approximately 52,000 clones, approximately 80% seen once. This specimen consisted of peripheral blood, obtained from a patient treated with radiotherapy plus ipilimumab. The source is a human donor with non-small cell lung cancer whose response to radiotherapy plus ipilimumab could not be evaluated.

This clone appeared a few times. The chain joins TRBV18 to TRBJ1-4, with TRBD1 as a possible D gene (5 bases). Germline loops: CDR1 KGHSH, CDR2 LQKENI. This CDR3 is built from 15 residues. V lost 3 bases and J lost 3, with 11 bases in between. CDR3 nucleotides: TGTGCCAGCTCACCGGTCGACAGCTCTAATGAAAAACTGTTTTTT. It specifies CASSPVDSSNEKLFF. The variable domain in full, with the rest retrieved from reference TRBV18 and TRBJ1-4, is NAGVMQNPRHLVRRRGQEARLRCSPMKGHSHVYWYRQLPEEGLKFMVYLQKENIIDESGMPKERFSAEFPKEGPSILRIQQVVRGDSAAYFCASSPVDSSNEKLFFGSGTQLSVL.

J is TRBJ2-3 and V is TRBV9; TRBD1 might be the D (6 bases). CDR1 and CDR2 (germline): SGDLS, YYNGEE. The V end was cut by 0 bases, the J end by 4 bases, with 12 bases between. The CDR3 spans 15 residues. The CDR3 protein is CASSVGGLRADTQYF. DNA of the CDR3: TGTGCCAGCAGCGTAGGGGGGCTCCGGGCAGATACGCAGTATTTT.

V is TRBV27 and J is TRBJ1-2, with 7 bases that match TRBD1. The CDR3 has 15 amino acids. Germline CDR1 reads MNHEY; CDR2 reads SMNVEV (reference sequence). V lost 3 bases and J lost 0; bases outside the gene matches: 4. The CDR3 DNA reads TGTGCCAGCAGTTTCGGGGACAGCCCTAACTATGGCTACACCTTC. Residues: CASSFGDSPNYGYTF.

This clone was observed a single time. CDR3 amino acids: CASSLGAGGGEQFF. As DNA, the CDR3 is TGTGCCAGCAGCTTAGGGGCAGGGGGCGGAGAGCAGTTCTTC. This chain connects TRBV7-9 to TRBJ2-1; 8 nucleotides agree with TRBD1. The CDR3 has 14 amino acids. Germline CDR1 and CDR2: SEHNR and FQNEAQ (reference sequence). V trimming: 1 base; J trimming: 10 bases; junction bases outside the gene matches: 6. The full variable domain, its missing parts supplied by reference TRBV7-9 and TRBJ2-1, is DTGVSQNPRHKITKRGQNVTFRCDPISEHNRLYWYRQTLGQGPEFLTYFQNEAQLEKSRLLSDRFSAERPKGSFSTLEIQRTEQGDSAMYLCASSLGAGGGEQFFGPGTRLTVL.

The rearrangement links TRBV20-1 to TRBJ1-5; D gene uncertain. Trimming removed 4 bases from V and 9 bases from J, with 10 bases in between. Germline loops: CDR1 DFQATT, CDR2 SNEGSKA (reference sequence). The CDR3 spans 11 residues. The CDR3 DNA reads as TGCAGTGCTACCGACAATGGGCCCCAGCATTTT. This translates into CSATDNGPQHF.

J is TRBJ1-1 and V is TRBV7-9, with 7 bases aligning to TRBD1. This CDR3 contains 17 residues. Unmatched junction bases numbered 17, after V lost 3 bases and J lost 7 bases. The germline gives CDR1 SEHNR, CDR2 FQNEAQ (reference sequence). This CDR3 is CASSFGGGLLNSFEAFF. In nucleotides, the CDR3 is TGTGCCAGCAGCTTTGGAGGGGGCCTATTAAACTCTTTTGAAGCTTTCTTT.

This clone showed up just a few times. This chain links TRBV5-4 with TRBJ1-1; D may be TRBD1 (6 bases). CDR3 size: 15 residues. The V end lost 1 base, the J end lost 5 bases, and 15 bases lay between the germline ends. CDR1 and CDR2 (germline): SGHNT, YYREEE (reference sequence). CDR3 sequence (DNA): TGTGCCAGCAGCTTGCCCGGACAGAGGAGGACTGAAGCTTTCTTT. The encoded protein is CASSLPGQRRTEAFF.

By sample fraction, this clone is medium-sized (0.01 to 0.1%). The V gene is TRBV19, the J gene TRBJ1-1; D is possibly TRBD1 (6 bases). Germline V lookup: CDR1 LNHDA, CDR2 SQIVND (reference sequence). V lost 1 base to trimming and J lost 3 bases, with 9 bases between them. The CDR3 is 14 residues long. Written as DNA, the CDR3 is TGTGCCAGTAGTATAGGGGACATGGACACTGAAGCTTTCTTT. This gives the protein CASSIGDMDTEAFF.

J is TRBJ1-1 and V is TRBV7-9; 7 bases align to TRBD1. V shed 3 bases, J shed 7 bases, and the junction held 14 bases outside the gene matches. The germline gives CDR1 SEHNR, CDR2 FQNEAQ (reference sequence). The CDR3 spans 16 residues. The chain's CDR3 is CASSFRLQGSLIEAFF. For the CDR3, the DNA is TGTGCCAGCAGCTTCAGGCTACAGGGGTCACTCATTGAAGCTTTCTTT.

V usage is TRBV19 and J usage is TRBJ1-4; 10 bases are shared with TRBD1. The germline V gene has CDR1 LNHDA and CDR2 SQIVND (reference sequence). This CDR3 spans 15 amino acids. Trimming took 5 bases from V and 8 from J; bases not matched to a gene: 8. CDR3 nucleotides: TGTGCCAGTAGTTTTTCCGGGACAGGGGAGGAAAAACTGTTTTTT. Translated, it gives CASSFSGTGEEKLFF. Using reference TRBV19 and TRBJ1-4 for the parts outside the CDR3, the full variable domain is DGGITQSPKYLFRKEGQNVTLSCEQNLNHDAMYWYRQDPGQGLRLIYYSQIVNDFQKGDIAEGYSVSREKKESFPLTVTSAQKNPTAFYLCASSFSGTGEEKLFFGSGTQLSVL.

V usage is TRBV21-1 and J usage is TRBJ1-5; TRBD1, the table's D call, lacks a check against the DNA. TRBV21-1 represents a pseudogene. The CDR3 loop spans 14 amino acids. The CDR3 loop is CASETQGCNQPQHF. The CDR3 region has the DNA TGTGCCAGCGAAACACAGGGTTGCAATCAGCCCCAGCATTTT.

This chain joins TRBV7-9 and TRBJ2-7; D gene unclear. Germline values: CDR1 SEHNR, CDR2 FQNEAQ (reference sequence). The CDR3 extends over 14 amino acids. With 5 bases removed from V and 4 bases from J, the gap between germline ends came to 15 bases. CDR3 amino acids: CASSPITVPYEQYF. Written as DNA, the CDR3 is TGTGCCAGCAGCCCGATTACGGTCCCTTACGAGCAGTACTTC.

This clone was picked up a small number of times. The chain employs TRBV27 and TRBJ2-1; TRBD2 agrees at 9 bases. Germline V gives CDR1 MNHEY, CDR2 SMNVEV (reference sequence). Germline trimming cut 0 bases from V and 7 bases from J; bases unmatched to any gene: 4. The CDR3 length is 15 residues. CDR3 nucleotide sequence: TGTGCCAGCAGTTTATCCCTAGCGGGGTTTAATGAGCAGTTCTTC. Translating it yields CASSLSLAGFNEQFF.

The gene calls are TRBV28 and TRBJ1-2; D might be TRBD1 (5 bases). CDR1 and CDR2 (germline): MDHEN, SYDVKM. V gave up 2 bases and J gave up 0 bases, with 16 bases separating them. This CDR3 region has 17 residues. The CDR3 sequence: CASSLGGLGLANYGYTF. The CDR3 coding sequence is TGTGCCAGCAGTTTAGGGGGACTCGGGTTAGCTAACTATGGCTACACCTTC.

This rearrangement joins TRBV30 to TRBJ2-3; possibly TRBD2 for D (5 bases). V gave up 7 bases and J gave up 2 bases, with 22 bases separating them. Germline V CDR1 and CDR2: GTSNPN, SVGIG (reference sequence). The CDR3 is 16 residues long. The chain's CDR3 is CASNRGLGLATDTQYF. CDR3 in DNA: TGTGCCTCCAACCGCGGACTCGGGCTCGCCACAGATACGCAGTATTTT.

The chain recombines TRBV28 with TRBJ1-1, with 9 bases lining up with TRBD1. Losses at the gene ends were 3 bases for V and 7 bases for J; bases not matched to a gene: 12. Germline CDR1 MDHEN, CDR2 SYDVKM. The CDR3 loop spans 16 amino acids. Here the CDR3 DNA reads TGTGCCAGCAGTTTCACTGACAGGGGGTGGACTGGTGAAGCTTTCTTT. Its protein product is CASSFTDRGWTGEAFF. Looking up the rest from reference TRBV28 and TRBJ1-1 gives the full variable domain: DVKVTQSSRYLVKRTGEKVFLECVQDMDHENMFWYRQDPGLGLRLIYFSYDVKMKEKGDIPEGYSVSREKKERFSLILESASTNQTSMYLCASSFTDRGWTGEAFFGQGTRLTVV.

This chain uses TRBV4-3 with TRBJ2-1, with no clear D. Trimming removed 0 bases from V and 4 bases from J, with 10 bases in between. The length of the CDR3 is 15 residues. Germline loops: CDR1 LGHNA, CDR2 YSLEER. The CDR3 DNA is TGCGCCAGCAGCCAAGAACGGAGCCCTTACAATGAGCAGTTCTTC. Its protein product is CASSQERSPYNEQFF.

The sample holds one count of this clone. This sequence joins TRBV5-1 and TRBJ2-6, with TRBD1 as a possible D gene (5 bases). V gave up 2 bases and J gave up 0 bases, with 6 bases separating them. This CDR3 region has 15 residues. CDR1 is SGHRS and CDR2 is YFSETQ in the germline V gene. CDR3 residues: CASSLDSSGANVLTF. CDR3 DNA sequence: TGCGCCAGCAGCTTAGACAGCTCTGGGGCCAACGTCCTGACTTTC.

The chain links TRBV7-9 to TRBJ2-2, with 11 bases matching TRBD2. The germline V gene encodes CDR1 SEHNR and CDR2 FQNEAQ (reference sequence). There are 16 residues in the CDR3. The junction had 8 bases not matched to a gene; V was cut back by 5 bases and J by 6 bases. CDR3 in DNA: TGTGCCAGCAGCAACTCCGGGACTAGCGGACCCGGGGAGCTGTTTTTT. Its translation: CASSNSGTSGPGELFF.

This chain joins TRBV5-8 and TRBJ1-1; TRBD1 is a possible D gene (6 bases). This CDR3 spans 15 amino acids. Looked up from germline, CDR1 is SGHTS and CDR2 is YDEGEE. Trimming shortened V by 4 bases and J by 4 bases, and 17 bases separated the two germline ends. The CDR3 DNA reads TGTGCCAGCAGCCACCGGATCCGAGGGGGCACTGAAGCTTTCTTT. Protein sequence: CASSHRIRGGTEAFF.

The chain has TRBV5-8 and TRBJ2-3, with 9 bases matching TRBD1. Trimming at V came to 4 bases and at J to 3 bases, leaving 6 bases not matched to a gene. Germline V gene lookup returns CDR1 SGHTS and CDR2 YDEGEE. This CDR3 has 15 amino acids. CDR3 coding DNA: TGTGCCAGCAGCCCAAGGGACAGGGAGACAGATACGCAGTATTTT. Amino acids: CASSPRDRETDTQYF.

In its sample, this clone was seen a few times. This sequence joins TRBV7-9 and TRBJ1-5; no firm D call. Trimming stripped 3 bases from V and 4 bases from J, with 10 bases between. CDR1 and CDR2 from the germline V gene are SEHNR and FQNEAQ (reference sequence). The CDR3 consists of 14 residues. CDR3 nucleotide sequence: TGTGCCAGCAGCTTGGGTGGAGGGAATCAGCCCCAGCATTTT. It encodes CASSLGGGNQPQHF.

The V call is TRBV6-1, the J call TRBJ1-1; 7 nucleotides line up with TRBD1. V was clipped by 4 bases and J by 3 bases; unmatched bases: 5. Germline V gene sequence: CDR1 MNHNS, CDR2 SASEGT. This CDR3 contains 14 residues. The CDR3 DNA reads TGTGCCAGCAGTGTATTAGGGGGCGACACTGAAGCTTTCTTT. It encodes CASSVLGGDTEAFF.

This clone was counted a few times. V and J are TRBV29-1 and TRBJ1-2; 9 positions match TRBD1. Per germline, CDR1 SQVTM and CDR2 ANQGSEA. V lost 4 bases to trimming and J lost 8 bases; unmatched junction nucleotides: 5. The CDR3 has 12 residues. The CDR3 region is CSVARTGVGYTF. The CDR3, as DNA: TGCAGCGTTGCTCGGACAGGGGTCGGCTACACCTTC.

The genes are TRBV29-1 and TRBJ1-1; D is perhaps TRBD1 (5 bases). The CDR3 has 12 residues. Trimming took off 7 bases at V and 10 bases at J, with 19 bases between the two ends. Germline V gene lookup returns CDR1 SQVTM and CDR2 ANQGSEA. CDR3 bases: TGCAGCGCAGGAGGGACCCCCACCGGAGCTTTCTTT. It is translated as CSAGGTPTGAFF. The variable domain in full, completed from reference TRBV29-1 and TRBJ1-1, reads SAVISQKPSRDICQRGTSLTIQCQVDSQVTMMFWYRQQPGQSLTLIATANQGSEATYESGFVIDKFPISRPNLTFSTLTVSNMSPEDSSIYLCSAGGTPTGAFFGQGTRLTVV.

The J gene is TRBJ2-3, the V gene TRBV7-9; the D gene is possibly TRBD2 (6 bases). The germline V and J ends were trimmed by 5 bases and 3 bases, with 12 bases remaining between them. Germline V gives CDR1 SEHNR, CDR2 FQNEAQ (reference sequence). The CDR3 extends over 14 amino acids. The CDR3 spells CASSPRAGTDTQYF. The DNA for the CDR3 is TGTGCCAGCAGCCCCCGTGCGGGAACAGATACGCAGTATTTT.

This clone was counted a few times. J is TRBJ2-7 and V is TRBV2; 7 bases line up with TRBD1. The CDR3 contains 14 residues. Germline V CDR1 and CDR2: SNHLY, FYNNEI. Losses at the gene ends were 7 bases for V and 6 bases for J; bases not matched to a gene: 12. CDR3 sequence reads: CASNEMRQGFEQYF. The CDR3 DNA reads as TGTGCCAGCAATGAGATGAGACAGGGATTCGAGCAGTACTTC.

V and J are TRBV7-2 and TRBJ2-5, with TRBD2 as a possible D gene (6 bases). V was shortened by 5 bases and J by 4 bases, with 26 bases between the two germline ends. The CDR3 contains 18 residues. The germline gives CDR1 SGHTA, CDR2 FQGNSA. The CDR3 protein is CASSQLASTPPNAETQYF. CDR3 coding DNA: TGTGCCAGCAGCCAACTAGCTTCCACTCCACCCAACGCAGAGACCCAGTACTTC.

The chain carries TRBV7-8 and TRBJ1-1, with a tentative D call TRBD1 (5 bases). Germline V gives CDR1 SGHVS, CDR2 FQNEAQ. This CDR3 comprises 14 residues. V lost 1 base to trimming and J lost 4 bases, with 10 bases between them. CDR3 residues: CASSLEGRRTEAFF. As DNA, the CDR3 is TGTGCCAGCAGCTTAGAGGGGCGACGCACTGAAGCTTTCTTT.

This clone turned up a few times. V gene TRBV15 combines with J gene TRBJ2-7; possible D gene TRBD1, 6 bases. The CDR3 totals 13 residues. Germline-derived CDR1 and CDR2 are LNHNV and YYDKDF (reference sequence). The ends were cut back, 4 bases at V and 4 bases at J, with 11 bases in the middle. CDR3 amino acids: CATSISQGYEQYF. The CDR3 region has the DNA TGTGCCACCAGCATATCCCAGGGGTACGAGCAGTACTTC.